These 6 T cell receptor beta chains came from one sample sequenced in a study of T-cell memory formation after mild COVID-19. TCRdb reprocessed the 5' RACE reads with MiXCR, giving one entry per CDR3 protein. The sample lists 150,000 to 200,000 distinct CDR3 sequences; 15% to 20% were seen once. The sequencing input was PBMCs or a T cell subset sorted from them (not recorded which). All receptors come from an adult woman who had mild COVID-19 (a few samples of this study predate the infection). Cell type and time point are not known.

The chain recombines TRBV7-2 with TRBJ2-1, with a possible D match to TRBD2 (6 bases). Germline lookup yields CDR1 SGHTA and CDR2 FQGNSA. This CDR3 region has 14 residues. V lost 1 base and J 8 bases, leaving 12 bases between the germline ends. CDR3 coding DNA: TGTGCCAGCAGCTTAGAGAAGAGGAGGGATGAGCAGTTCTTC. Its protein product is CASSLEKRRDEQFF.

This chain uses TRBV18 with TRBJ2-2; maybe TRBD2 (7 bases). The CDR3 runs to 16 residues. Germline-derived CDR1 and CDR2 are KGHSH and LQKENI. V lost 0 bases to trimming and J lost 5 bases, with 13 bases between them. The CDR3, as DNA: TGTGCCAGCTCACCACCAAAACAGGGAGGGACCGGGGAGCTGTTTTTT. Its translation: CASSPPKQGGTGELFF.

The V and J genes are TRBV21-1 and TRBJ2-2. TRBV21-1 counts as a pseudogene. This CDR3 is 15 amino acids long. The CDR3 loop is CASTQDFANTGELFF. The CDR3 nucleotides are TGTGCCAGCACCCAAGATTTCGCGAACACCGGGGAGCTGTTTTTT.

This clonotype was counted a few times. The gene calls are TRBV5-6 and TRBJ1-2, with TRBD1 as a possible D gene (5 bases). CDR3 length: 16 residues. CDR1 SGHDT and CDR2 YYEEEE come from the germline V gene. V was cut by 2 bases and J by 8 bases, with 22 bases left in between. The DNA for the CDR3 is TGTGCCAGCAGCTTAACCGGGACGCTAGGACTAAGGGGCTACACCTTC. This codes for CASSLTGTLGLRGYTF.

This clonotype appeared many times. The genes are TRBV11-2 and TRBJ2-2; D is undetermined. The CDR3 has 13 amino acids. V lost 7 bases and J lost 4, with 10 bases in between. CDR1 is SGHAT and CDR2 is FQNNGV in the germline V gene. In DNA form, the CDR3 reads TGTGCCAGCAAACGTGCCGCCACCGGGGAGCTGTTTTTT. This codes for CASKRAATGELFF. Together with reference TRBV11-2 and TRBJ2-2, the CDR3 gives the full variable domain: EAGVAQSPRYKIIEKRQSVAFWCNPISGHATLYWYQQILGQGPKLLIQFQNNGVVDDSQLPKDRFSAERLKGVDSTLKIQPAKLEDSAVYLCASKRAATGELFFGEGSRLTVL.

V and J are TRBV10-3 and TRBJ2-7, with a possible D match to TRBD1 (6 bases). CDR1 and CDR2 from the germline V gene are ENHRY and SYGVKD. V was trimmed by 11 bases and J by 2 bases, leaving 19 bases between them. This CDR3 is 14 amino acids long. CDR3 nucleotides: TGTGCCTCTAATTCGAGGGGGAAGGCCTACGAGCAGTACTTC. It is translated as CASNSRGKAYEQYF.